This T cell receptor (beta chain) was recovered during a study of identical twins. This clonotype has more than one count but fewer than ten. The antigen remains unidentified. Unique molecular identifiers were present on the cDNA, and a universal primer site came from template switching. In TCRdb, the 5' RACE reads were re-called with MiXCR into one record per CDR3 protein. The sample has some 1,600,000 distinct CDR3 sequences, about 30% seen once; the top ten hold around 0.25%. Study-level points and caveats: Fewer insertions marked abundant cord blood beta clonotypes; young adult naive trended weakly, memory not at all.

This CDR3 is 14 amino acids long. Germline V CDR1 and CDR2: SGDLS, YYNGEE. The chain joins TRBV9 to TRBJ2-5, with D possibly being TRBD1 (7 bases). Near its end, the DNA agrees better with TRBJ2-7, so the J call may be wrong. The TCR was taken from a newborn girl in good health. Sample: cord blood. CDR3 nucleotide sequence: TGTGCCAGCAGCCCCAACAGGGGAGGCGGCGAGCAGTACTTC. The encoded protein is CASSPNRGGGEQYF.